Shown below are 30 T cell receptor beta chains from a single sample sequenced in a study of T cells after yellow fever vaccination. A single record per CDR3 protein comes from TCRdb applying MiXCR to the 5' RACE reads. The sample yields 70,000 to 80,000 distinct CDR3 sequences, around 7% seen once. The source was CD8+ T cells sorted from PBMCs, collected less than 11 days after the first yellow fever vaccination. The receptors originated from a man aged 18 to 29 who received the YFV17D yellow fever vaccine.

This clonotype showed up many times. V is TRBV5-1 and J is TRBJ1-1; D gene unclear. V dropped 3 bases and J dropped 4 bases, with 13 bases sitting between them. Germline V gives CDR1 SGHRS, CDR2 YFSETQ. CDR3 size: 14 residues. CDR3 nucleotides: TGCGCCAGCAGCTGGGCGGCGGGTAGCACTGAAGCTTTCTTT. It codes for CASSWAAGSTEAFF.

This clonotype was recorded at least ten times. The chain links TRBV6-2 or TRBV6-3 to TRBJ2-2; 9 bases are shared with TRBD2. Trimming removed 5 bases from V and 1 base from J; junction bases left unmatched: 11. From germline, CDR1 is MNHEY and CDR2 SVGEGT. The CDR3 is 18 residues long. In DNA, the CDR3 is TGTGCCAGCAGTACCGGGGTAGCGGGGGCCCAGAACACCGGGGAGCTGTTTTTT. Its protein is CASSTGVAGAQNTGELFF.

This clonotype was seen a handful of times. This rearrangement joins TRBV4-3 to TRBJ2-5, with 7 bases identical to TRBD2. Losses at the gene ends were 1 base for V and 4 bases for J; bases not matched to a gene: 12. The CDR3 runs 17 residues. From germline, CDR1 is LGHNA and CDR2 YSLEER. CDR3 sequence: CASSQARFGGEGETQYF. The CDR3 nucleotides read TGCGCCAGCAGCCAAGCGAGGTTCGGAGGGGAGGGAGAGACCCAGTACTTC.

This clonotype was recorded at least ten times. The rearrangement uses TRBV20-1 and TRBJ2-1; TRBD2 matches at 7 bases. The germline V gene encodes CDR1 DFQATT and CDR2 SNEGSKA (reference sequence). J was trimmed by 8 bases and V by 3 bases; bases with no gene match: 7. This CDR3 region has 13 residues. The CDR3 region has the DNA TGCAGTGCTAGGTTCCGGGGGGACCATGAGCAGTTCTTC. This translates into CSARFRGDHEQFF.

The gene calls are TRBV14 and TRBJ1-2, with a tentative D call TRBD1 (6 bases). Per the germline V gene, CDR1 is SGHDN and CDR2 is FVKESK. This CDR3 has 15 residues. Trimming left V 4 bases short and J 5 bases short, with 17 bases between. The CDR3 coding sequence is TGTGCCAGCAGCCCTTACATGGGGGGCGCGTATGGCTACACCTTC. Protein: CASSPYMGGAYGYTF.

V and J are TRBV29-1 and TRBJ1-2, with 8 positions matching TRBD1. Per the germline V gene, CDR1 is SQVTM and CDR2 is ANQGSEA. CDR3 length: 12 amino acids. Trimming cost V 6 bases and J 8 bases; bases outside gene matches: 8. CDR3 protein: CSVPGQEWGYTF. As DNA, the CDR3 is TGCAGCGTGCCGGGACAGGAATGGGGCTACACCTTC.

This clonotype was observed many times. The V call is TRBV6-5, the J call TRBJ1-5; D not certain. Germline CDR1 MNHEY, CDR2 SVGAGI. Trimming stripped 0 bases from V and 4 bases from J, with 10 bases between. CDR3 length: 15 amino acids. In DNA, the CDR3 is TGTGCCAGCAGTTACTCGGCCCTGTCAAATCAGCCCCAGCATTTT. Translating it yields CASSYSALSNQPQHF.

This clonotype was recorded at least ten times. This chain connects TRBV5-1 to TRBJ2-1; a weak D match, TRBD2 (5 bases). This CDR3 contains 15 residues. V dropped 4 bases and J dropped 8 bases, with 19 bases sitting between them. In germline, CDR1 is SGHRS, CDR2 YFSETQ. The CDR3 reads CASSPRRVNGDEQFF. CDR3 nucleotide sequence: TGCGCCAGCAGCCCCCGTCGGGTTAACGGGGATGAGCAGTTCTTC.

This clonotype occurred a few times. The rearrangement links TRBV5-1 to TRBJ2-5; 11 bases agree with TRBD2. Germline CDR1 is SGHRS and CDR2 is YFSETQ. CDR3 length: 17 residues. V lost 5 bases, J lost 2 bases, and 11 bases stayed unmatched. CDR3 protein: CASRLRWLAGGQETQYF. As DNA, the CDR3 is TGCGCCAGCAGACTGAGATGGCTAGCGGGGGGACAAGAGACCCAGTACTTC. The full variable domain, in which reference TRBV5-1 and TRBJ2-5 provide the parts outside the CDR3, is KAGVTQTPRYLIKTRGQQVTLSCSPISGHRSVSWYQQTPGQGLQFLFEYFSETQRNKGNFPGRFSGRQFSNSRSEMNVSTLELGDSALYLCASRLRWLAGGQETQYFGPGTRLLVL.

Ten or more counts support this clonotype. This sequence joins TRBV5-5 and TRBJ2-1; D ambiguous. V dropped 3 bases and J dropped 1 base, with 11 bases sitting between them. CDR3 length: 15 amino acids. From germline, CDR1 is SGHKS and CDR2 YYEKEE (reference sequence). In nucleotides, the CDR3 is TGTGCCAGCAGCTCCGTCGAGAGGTCCTACAATGAGCAGTTCTTC. Protein product: CASSSVERSYNEQFF.

This clonotype showed up many times. The CDR3 coding sequence is TGTGCCAGCAGCAAGGTGGAGGGGACTTATAGCAATCAGCCCCAGCATTTT. This encodes CASSKVEGTYSNQPQHF. The rearrangement links TRBV7-8 to TRBJ1-5; D is possibly TRBD1 (5 bases). The V and J ends lost 5 bases and 0 bases respectively, with 17 bases between them. This CDR3 region has 17 residues. Germline-derived CDR1 and CDR2 are SGHVS and FQNEAQ.

Turning to this clonotype: This could be a read error, since a much larger clone is one nucleotide away. This chain uses TRBV6-2 or TRBV6-3 with TRBJ2-7; no clear D. V gave up 2 bases and J gave up 1 base, with 6 bases separating them. This CDR3 region has 13 residues. Per germline, CDR1 MNHEY and CDR2 SVGEGT. The CDR3 nucleotides are TGTGCCAGCAGTTACATGGATTCCTACGAGCAGTACTTC. Amino acid sequence: CASSYMDSYEQYF.

At least ten counts were recorded for this clonotype. V gene TRBV5-1 combines with J gene TRBJ2-1, with D tentatively TRBD2 (5 bases). This CDR3 has 11 amino acids. The V end was cut by 0 bases, the J end by 11 bases, with 6 bases between. In germline, CDR1 is SGHRS, CDR2 YFSETQ. In nucleotides, the CDR3 is TGCGCCAGCAGCTTGGCCGGGAAGCAGTTCTTC. It codes for CASSLAGKQFF.

This rearrangement joins TRBV29-1 to TRBJ1-2; tentatively, D is TRBD1 (6 bases). V shed 0 bases and J shed 12 bases, with 11 bases lying between them. Looked up from germline, CDR1 is SQVTM and CDR2 is ANQGSEA. This CDR3 is 11 amino acids long. The CDR3 DNA follows: TGCAGCGTTGAAGAGGGGGGGGCCCACACCTTC. Its translation is CSVEEGGAHTF.

This clonotype was counted only a few times. The chain combines TRBV7-3 with TRBJ2-1; D gene uncertain. V was cut by 0 bases and J by 4 bases, with 10 bases left in between. The CDR3 length is 15 residues. CDR1 and CDR2 from the germline V gene are SGHTA and FQGTGA. This chain's CDR3 is CASSLTLSAYNEQFF. CDR3 nucleotide sequence: TGTGCCAGCAGCTTAACGTTGTCGGCGTACAATGAGCAGTTCTTC.

This clonotype occurred many times. The V and J genes are TRBV12-3 or TRBV12-4 and TRBJ2-5; the D is unclear. Trimming pared 6 bases from V and 7 bases from J, leaving 18 bases between. This CDR3 has 14 residues. The CDR3 region has the DNA TGTGCCAGCAGCCCCAGTGGGGTCCTCATGACCCAGTACTTC. Protein product: CASSPSGVLMTQYF.

This clonotype appeared many times. CDR3 region: CASSFRTPKTQYF. CDR3 DNA: TGTGCCAGCAGCTTCAGGACTCCCAAGACCCAGTACTTC. The chain carries TRBV11-2 and TRBJ2-5, with D possibly TRBD2 on 5 matching bases. In germline, CDR1 is SGHAT, CDR2 FQNNGV. The CDR3 loop spans 13 amino acids. The germline V and J ends were trimmed by 3 bases and 6 bases, with 11 bases remaining between them.

This clonotype appeared a few times. The V gene is TRBV23-1, the J gene TRBJ2-3, with 7 bases matching TRBD1. TRBV23-1 is an open reading frame whose function is uncertain. The trim removed 2 bases at V and 1 base at J, leaving 9 bases unmatched. The CDR3 runs 17 residues. CDR3 coding DNA: TGCGCCAGCAGTCAACCAAAAGGGACAGAAGGCACAGATACGCAGTATTTT. Protein sequence: CASSQPKGTEGTDTQYF.

V and J are TRBV9 and TRBJ2-3; TRBD2 matches 12 bases. V gave up 0 bases and J gave up 2 bases; unmatched junction bases: 7. CDR3 length equals 18 residues. Germline V CDR1 and CDR2: SGDLS, YYNGEE. The CDR3 DNA sequence: TGTGCCAGCAGCGTAGTGACTAGCGGGGGCCCAAACACAGATACGCAGTATTTT. This encodes CASSVVTSGGPNTDTQYF.

This clonotype was seen many times. This sequence joins TRBV4-1 and TRBJ2-4, with D unresolved. CDR3 length: 11 residues. Germline lookup yields CDR1 MGHRA and CDR2 YSYEKL. V gave up 8 bases and J gave up 4 bases, with 6 bases separating them. The CDR3 here is CASGQKNIQYF. CDR3 nucleotides: TGCGCCAGCGGGCAGAAAAACATTCAGTACTTC.

Ten or more counts support this clonotype. The rearrangement links TRBV4-1 to TRBJ2-2; the D gene is possibly TRBD2 (5 bases). Germline CDR1 reads MGHRA; CDR2 reads YSYEKL. The CDR3 length is 12 residues. V lost 4 bases and J lost 8, with 8 bases in between. The CDR3 region is CASSPLAGELFF. In DNA form, the CDR3 reads TGCGCCAGCAGCCCTTTAGCGGGGGAGCTGTTTTTT.

There are many counts of this clonotype. In DNA, the CDR3 is TGTGCCAGCAGTCTACCGGGACAGGGAATGAGCTCCTACGAGCAGTACTTC. Its protein is CASSLPGQGMSSYEQYF. This chain connects TRBV6-2 or TRBV6-3 to TRBJ2-7, with 9 bases fitting TRBD1. Germline V gene sequence: CDR1 MNHEY, CDR2 SVGEGT. V shed 5 bases and J 0 bases; nucleotides not matched to a gene: 11. This CDR3 is 17 amino acids long.

The chain uses TRBV29-1 and TRBJ2-7, with TRBD1 matching over 8 bases. CDR3 length: 15 amino acids. In germline, CDR1 is SQVTM, CDR2 ANQGSEA. V gave up 5 bases and J gave up 0 bases; unmatched junction bases: 9. The CDR3 sequence is CSVRTGISSSYEQYF. CDR3 bases: TGCAGCGTTCGGACAGGGATCTCGAGCTCCTACGAGCAGTACTTC.

The rearrangement uses TRBV7-9 and TRBJ2-1, with TRBD1 matching 11 bases. The germline V gene encodes CDR1 SEHNR and CDR2 FQNEAQ (reference sequence). The CDR3 sequence is 15 residues long. Losses at the gene ends were 4 bases for V and 7 bases for J; bases not matched to a gene: 6. CDR3 nucleotide sequence: TGTGCCAGCAGCTCCCGGGACAGGGGGTATAATGAGCAGTTCTTC. It translates to CASSSRDRGYNEQFF.

This clonotype was detected many times. This chain joins TRBV7-9 and TRBJ2-3; D gene uncertain. CDR1 is SEHNR, CDR2 FQNEAQ, per germline (reference sequence). The CDR3 consists of 13 residues. Trimming took 3 bases from V and 1 from J, leaving 5 bases between them. CDR3 protein: CASSFGGTDTQYF. CDR3 nucleotides: TGTGCCAGCAGCTTCGGCGGCACAGATACGCAGTATTTT.

The chain couples TRBV7-9 to TRBJ2-4; 8 bases are shared with TRBD1. Germline CDR1 SEHNR, CDR2 FQNEAQ (reference sequence). Germline trimming cut 4 bases from V and 3 bases from J; bases unmatched to any gene: 5. CDR3 length: 15 residues. The CDR3 here is CASSSTGDSKNIQYF. The CDR3 nucleotides are TGTGCCAGCAGCTCGACAGGGGATAGCAAAAACATTCAGTACTTC.

V is TRBV7-2 and J is TRBJ2-7; 14 nucleotides agree with TRBD2. Germline CDR1 is SGHTA and CDR2 is FQGNSA. The ends lost 5 bases at V and 5 bases at J; junction bases unmatched: 5. CDR3 length: 15 residues. The CDR3 region has the DNA TGTGCCAGCAGCCCTGGACTAGCGGGGGGCAACGAGCAGTACTTC. Its translation: CASSPGLAGGNEQYF.

This clonotype has only a few counts. V usage is TRBV11-2 and J usage is TRBJ2-3; 12 bases are shared with TRBD2. Germline CDR1 and CDR2: SGHAT and FQNNGV. V lost 3 bases and J lost 0; bases outside the gene matches: 7. The CDR3 spans 18 residues. The CDR3 DNA reads as TGTGCCAGCAGCTTCCTAGCGGGGGGGGCTCCTAGCACAGATACGCAGTATTTT. Translating gives CASSFLAGGAPSTDTQYF.

This clonotype has ten or more counts. V gene TRBV20-1 combines with J gene TRBJ1-3; no reliable D call. From germline, CDR1 is DFQATT and CDR2 SNEGSKA (reference sequence). The CDR3 totals 14 residues. Deletions cut 6 bases from V and 3 bases from J, with 15 bases between. The CDR3 sequence: CSASPTGDGNTIYF. In DNA, the CDR3 is TGCAGTGCGAGCCCGACCGGAGATGGAAACACCATATATTTT.

CDR3 in DNA: TGCGCCAGCAGCCAAATGACAGGGCCACCCTACGAGCAGTACGTC. Its translation: CASSQMTGPPYEQYV. The chain joins TRBV4-1 to TRBJ2-7; 7 bases are a match to TRBD1. This CDR3 has 15 residues. J lost 2 bases, V lost 2 bases, and 6 bases had no gene match. CDR1 is MGHRA and CDR2 is YSYEKL in the germline V gene.